This is a list of T cell receptor beta chains from one sample in a study of monozygotic twins with cystic fibrosis. Some clones are missing from TCRdb's copy, which holds only in-frame ones; the method was immunoSEQ multiplex PCR. The sample lists fewer than 11,000 clones; approximately 99.4% were seen once. The sequencing input was blood. The receptor set was obtained from a man between 18 and 35 years old with cystic fibrosis. The conserved cysteine and the conserved F or W are not part of the CDR3 here.

>TRBV7-3
ASSYTSGGQETQY
>TRBV6-5
ASSPKRERGYEQY
>TRBV6-1
ASSARDFNYGYT
>TRBV29-1
SGQSTDYEQY
>TRBV19
ASSIGGGRAGTEAF
>TRBV5-8
ASRPRWIPNEKLF
>TRBV7-2
APAAEAF
>TRBV28
ASSLATVTYEQY
>TRBV6-5
ASSYRALSTDTQY
>TRBV4-1
ASSPRQAFYGYT
>TRBV28
ASTQGGKSFHEQY
>TRBV19
ASSILAASTDTQY
>TRBV29-1
SVLRQGGFGNTIY
>TRBV10-3
AISDGRGQAEKLF
>TRBV6-1
ASSGTVTQY
>TRBV2
ASRRSGTSGYNEQF
>TRBV18
ASSPLGPGQVKNTEAF
>TRBV7-9
ASSLGSGWDTEAF
>TRBV7-9
ASSISVGTEAF
>TRBV6-5
ASRRTGEGATGYT
>TRBV6-6
ASSYEGLGTQTQY
>TRBV5-4
ASSGPGLAGVEQY
>TRBV5-8
ASSLEDTHNEQF
>TRBV5-1
ASSARLAGGQETQY
>TRBV5-1
ASSLERNTEAF
>TRBV7-9
ASSSQGRDTQY
>TRBV2
ASMGTSGTTGELF
>TRBV2
ASSVSTDTQY
>TRBV6-6
ASETRGGSTGELF
>TRBV2
ASTRQSYEQY
>TRBV7-9
ASTITGMGKNIQY
>TRBV5-6
ASSPGPGSSYEQY
>TRBV2
ASSVGIGGYEQY
>TRBV5-1
ASSSGQGFKLDRYGYT
>TRBV2
ASRTSGANVLT
>TRBV6-5
ASTVSYNSPLH
>TRBV7-2
ATSDRGRREETQY
>TRBV10-3
AISERVNTEAF
>TRBV9
ASSPSLPRGDTQY
>TRBV4-1
ASSQVYIRNTEAF
>TRBV27
ASAGNEKLF
>TRBV5-1
ASRASLRETQY
>TRBV2
ASRVQGAVDEQY
>TRBV2
ASSEAPRVGNQPQH
>TRBV6-1
ASKEGGGANEQF